Included here is one TCR beta chain sequence, with context. Its specificity is unknown. The table came from immunoSEQ multiplex PCR; TCRdb's copy has only in-frame clones and leaves some out. The table has tens of thousands of clones, roughly three quarters seen once. These data come from a study of cytotoxic CD8 clonotypes in ibrutinib-treated CLL. Study-level findings and limits: Clonality correlated strongly with circulating CD8+ T cells and exceeded age-matched healthy donors at baseline. Collection times varied between progressing and sustained-remission patients. Clonality climbed at ibrutinib response, then dropped toward baseline at progression.

This CDR3 is 12 amino acids long. The germline V and J ends were trimmed by 1 base and 11 bases, with 11 bases remaining between them. In germline, CDR1 is KGHSH, CDR2 LQKENI. The origin of this receptor is a human donor with chronic lymphocytic leukemia. V and J are TRBV18 and TRBJ1-1; D gene uncertain. The sample here was PBMCs, taken after 24 months of ibrutinib treatment. CDR3 in DNA: TGTGCCAGCTCACCACAAGAACGGAGGGCTTTCTTT. Its protein product is CASSPQERRAFF.